This T cell receptor beta chain is drawn from a study of neurological immune-mediated disorders. Study-wide results and limits: The most TCR clonal expansion was seen in HTLV-1-associated myelopathy, and the least was seen in multiple sclerosis, which fell below healthy controls. Association with the multiple sclerosis repertoire cluster was not found for any clinical or MRI feature.

The V gene lost 4 bases and the J gene lost 5 bases, with 17 bases spanning the gap. Germline CDR1 reads MGHRA; CDR2 reads YSYEKL. There are 15 residues in the CDR3. The cells used in sorted libraries, CD4+ or CD8+ T cells, numbered some 1 million. At least ten counts were recorded for this clonotype. The antigen is unknown. Each TCR transcript was tagged with a 10-nucleotide random UMI during 5'RACE. TCRdb analysed the 5' RACE reads with MiXCR anew, one entry per CDR3 protein. The profile shows about 10,000 distinct CDR3 sequences, 22% of them singletons. This clonotype was sampled from a woman between 40 and 55 years old with multiple sclerosis. This chain uses TRBV4-1 with TRBJ1-1; D call uncertain. Source material: CD8+ T cells from blood. In DNA form, the CDR3 reads TGCGCCAGCAGCCGAATCCGGGGATTCGGGACTGAAGCTTTCTTT. This gives the protein CASSRIRGFGTEAFF.